This T cell receptor (beta chain) was sequenced for a study of glioma-infiltrating T cells after dendritic cell vaccination. Study-level background: Patients received three intradermal dendritic cell vaccine injections at biweekly intervals.

Deletions cut 10 bases from V and 1 base from J, with 25 bases between. This CDR3 has 17 residues. The germline gives CDR1 LNHDA, CDR2 SQIVND (reference sequence). Method: immunoSEQ multiplex PCR; TCRdb's copy keeps in-frame clones and lacks some. In the table there are about 90,000 clones, approximately 87% of which are singletons. This clone is a singleton in its sample. Its antigen remains unidentified. Overall study results and limits: Only a small number of patients had complete blood and tumor samples.

The V and J genes are TRBV19 and TRBJ1-2, with D maybe TRBD1 (5 bases). This clonotype originated in a human donor with glioblastoma. Sequencing was performed on blood, taken before dendritic cell vaccination. Here the CDR3 DNA reads TGTGCCACCCATACCGCCGGACACCTCTACTATAACTATGGCTACACCTTC. This codes for CATHTAGHLYYNYGYTF.